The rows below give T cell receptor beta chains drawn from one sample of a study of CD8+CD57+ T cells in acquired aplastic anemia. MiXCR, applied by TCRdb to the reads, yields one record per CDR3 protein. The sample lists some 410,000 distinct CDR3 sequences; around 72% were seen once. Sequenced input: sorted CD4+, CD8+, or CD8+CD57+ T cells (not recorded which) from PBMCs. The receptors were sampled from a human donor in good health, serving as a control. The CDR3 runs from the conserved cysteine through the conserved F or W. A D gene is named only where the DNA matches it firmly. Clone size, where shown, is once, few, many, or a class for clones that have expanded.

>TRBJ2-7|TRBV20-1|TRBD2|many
TGCAGTGCTAGGGCGGCGGGGGGGACCTACGAGCAGTACTTC
CSARAAGGTYEQYF
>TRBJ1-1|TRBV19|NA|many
TGTGCCAGTAGTACCCAAACGAGCACTGAAGCTTTCTTT
CASSTQTSTEAFF
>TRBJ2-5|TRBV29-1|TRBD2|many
TGCAGCGTTGATGGACTAGCGGGGGGAGAGACCCAGTACTTC
CSVDGLAGGETQYF
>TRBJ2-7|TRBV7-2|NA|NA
TGTGCCAGCAGCTTAGAGGTGACAGCCGAGCAGTACTTC
CASSLEVTAEQYF
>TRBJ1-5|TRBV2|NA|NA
TGTGCCAGCAGTGATTGGGGGAGCAATCAGCCCCAGCATTTT
CASSDWGSNQPQHF
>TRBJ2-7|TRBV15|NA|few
TGTGCCACCAGCCCTAAAGGATACGAGCAGTACTTC
CATSPKGYEQYF
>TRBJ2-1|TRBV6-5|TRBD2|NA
TGTGCCAGCAGCCTAGGGTCGGGATACGGGGGGGAATCCTACAATGAGCAGTTCTTC
CASSLGSGYGGESYNEQFF
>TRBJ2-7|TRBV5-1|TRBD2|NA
TGTGCCAGCAGCTCGAAGCGGGGGGCCTACGAGCAGTACTTC
CASSSKRGAYEQYF
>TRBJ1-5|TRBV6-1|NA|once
TGTGCCAGCAGTGAGTCCGGGGCGAACGGCAATCAGCCCCAGCATTTT
CASSESGANGNQPQHF
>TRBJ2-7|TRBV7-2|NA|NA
TGTGCCAGCAGCACTGACAGAAACACTGAAGCTTTCTTTTACTTC
CASSTDRNTEAFFYF
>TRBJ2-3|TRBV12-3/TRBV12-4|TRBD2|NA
TGTGCCAGCAGACCCGTTGGGGGGGAAGATACGCAGTATTTT
CASRPVGGEDTQYF
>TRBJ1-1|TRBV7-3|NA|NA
TGTGCCAGCAGCCAAGGACCGTTGAAAACTGAAGCTTTCTTT
CASSQGPLKTEAFF
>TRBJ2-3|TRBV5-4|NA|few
TGTGCCCTCGGGACCCGAGGGCCAGATACGCAGTATTTT
CALGTRGPDTQYF
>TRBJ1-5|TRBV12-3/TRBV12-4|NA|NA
TGTGCCAGCAGTTTTTTGGGCAATCAGCCCCAGCATTTT
CASSFLGNQPQHF
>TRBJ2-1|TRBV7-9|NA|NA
TGTGCCAGCAGCTTAATAGGGATCGATGAGCAGTTCTTC
CASSLIGIDEQFF
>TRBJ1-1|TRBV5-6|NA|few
TGTGCCAGCAGTCTACTAAGACGAGAAGCTTTCTTT
CASSLLRREAFF
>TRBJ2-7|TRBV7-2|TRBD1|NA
TGTGCCAGCAGCTTAGCGCCGACAGGGGGCAAACAGCGGTACTACGAGCAGTACTTC
CASSLAPTGGKQRYYEQYF
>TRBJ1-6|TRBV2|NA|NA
TGTGCCAGCCTGGGGGAGGGATCACCCCTCCACTTT
CASLGEGSPLHF
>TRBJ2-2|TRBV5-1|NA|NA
TGTGCCAGCAGCTTAGCCGTACGAGGGGACGGCGGGGAGCTGTTTTTT
CASSLAVRGDGGELFF
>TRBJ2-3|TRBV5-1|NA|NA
TGCGCCAGCAGCTTGAGTGGAGGGGTAGGCATTGATACGCAGTATTTT
CASSLSGGVGIDTQYF
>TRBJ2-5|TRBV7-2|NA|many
TGTGCCAGCAGCTTGGGCGGGGTCAATCCTGGGGAGACCCAGTACTTC
CASSLGGVNPGETQYF
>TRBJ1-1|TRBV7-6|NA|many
TGTGCCAGCAGCTTAGGTAGGGGGTACACTGAAGCTTTCTTT
CASSLGRGYTEAFF
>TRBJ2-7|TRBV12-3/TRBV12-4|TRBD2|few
TGTGCCAGCAGTTTAACGCGACTAGCGGGGACCCACGAGCAGTACTTC
CASSLTRLAGTHEQYF
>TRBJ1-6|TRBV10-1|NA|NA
TGCGCCAGCAGTGAACAGACCCCCCTCAACTTT
CASSEQTPLNF
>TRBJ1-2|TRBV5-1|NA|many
TGCGCCAGCAGCTTGGGGATTGTCGAGACCTGGCATGGCTACACCTTC
CASSLGIVETWHGYTF
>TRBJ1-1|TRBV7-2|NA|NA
TGTGCCAGCAGCCTTCAGAGGGGGGACACTGAAGCCTTGTTT
CASSLQRGDTEALF
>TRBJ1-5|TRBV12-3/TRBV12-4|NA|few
TGTGCCAGCAGTGGCGACAGCAATCAGCCCCAGCATTTT
CASSGDSNQPQHF
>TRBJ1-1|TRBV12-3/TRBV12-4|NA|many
TGTGCCAGCAGTTTTTCGCGGGAACACACTGAAGCTTTCTTT
CASSFSREHTEAFF
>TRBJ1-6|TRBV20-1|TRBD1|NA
TGCAGTGCTAGATTAGGGACAGACTTTGGTTCACCCCTCCACTTT
CSARLGTDFGSPLHF
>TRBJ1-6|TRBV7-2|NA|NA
TGTGCCAGCAGCTTAGCTTCAGGAGGGAACACTGAAGCTCACTTT
CASSLASGGNTEAHF
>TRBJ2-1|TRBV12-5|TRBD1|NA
TGTGCCAGCAATTCTCAACAGGGGGATGAGCAGTTCTTC
CASNSQQGDEQFF
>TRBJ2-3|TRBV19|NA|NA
TGTGCCAGTAGTATAGAAAGCGAGAGGAATACGCAGTATTTT
CASSIESERNTQYF
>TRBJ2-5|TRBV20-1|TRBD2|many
TGCAGTGCCCTAGCGGGGTCGTACCAAGAGACCCAGTACTTC
CSALAGSYQETQYF
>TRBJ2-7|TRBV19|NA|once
TGTGCCAGCAGCGCCGGTGGGGGGCTGAGGGGCACTGAGGCTTTC
CASSAGGGLRGTEAF
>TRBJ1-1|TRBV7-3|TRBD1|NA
TGTGCCAGCAACGACGCAGGGGGTACTGAAGCTTTCTTT
CASNDAGGTEAFF
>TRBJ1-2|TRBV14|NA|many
TGTGCCAGCAGCCAATTAACGGTCTATGGCTACACCTTC
CASSQLTVYGYTF
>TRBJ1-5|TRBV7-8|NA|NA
TGCGCCAGCAGCCCACAGGCAGCCCAGCCCCAGCATTTT
CASSPQAAQPQHF
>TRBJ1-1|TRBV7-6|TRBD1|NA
TGTGCCAGCAGCTCGCCGGGACAGGCGGAAGCAGCTTTCTTT
CASSSPGQAEAAFF
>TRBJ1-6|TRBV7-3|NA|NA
TGTGCCAGCAGCGCCTCAGGGGACACACCCCTCCACTTT
CASSASGDTPLHF
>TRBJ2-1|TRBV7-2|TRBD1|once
TGTGCCAGCAGCTTAGGACAGGGGACGGCACATGAGCAGTTCTTC
CASSLGQGTAHEQFF
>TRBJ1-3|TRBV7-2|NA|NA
TGTGCCAGCAGCAGAGGTACGACACGCTGTGGAAACACCATATATTTT
CASSRGTTRCGNTIYF
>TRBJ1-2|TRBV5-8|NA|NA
TGTGCCAGCAGTGACAAAGGGATCTATGGCTACACCTTC
CASSDKGIYGYTF
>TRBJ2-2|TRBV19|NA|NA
TGTGCCAGTAGTATTGGGCCGACGCACACCGGGGAGCTGTTTTTT
CASSIGPTHTGELFF
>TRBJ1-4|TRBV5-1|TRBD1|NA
TGCGCCAGCAGCCCTACTGGACAGGCAATACTGTTTTTT
CASSPTGQAILFF
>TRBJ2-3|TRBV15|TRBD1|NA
TGTGCCACCAGCAGAGCCCGGGACAGGCCAGGGTTGAATACGCAGTATTTT
CATSRARDRPGLNTQYF
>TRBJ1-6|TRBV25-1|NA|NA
TGTGCCAGCAGCCGGAGCCGGGGACATTCACCCCAGCACTTT
CASSRSRGHSPQHF
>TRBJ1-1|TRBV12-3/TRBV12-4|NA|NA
TGTGCCAGCAGTTTATACACACCCATGAACACTGAAGCTTTCTTT
CASSLYTPMNTEAFF
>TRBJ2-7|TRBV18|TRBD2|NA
TGTGCCAGCTCCTCCGGGACTAGTGGAGTCAACGAGCAGTACTTC
CASSSGTSGVNEQYF
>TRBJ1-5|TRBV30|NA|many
TGTGCCTGGAGTGGAACAGGGAACCAGCCCCAGCATTTT
CAWSGTGNQPQHF
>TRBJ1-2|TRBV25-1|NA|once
TGTGCCAGCAGTGAACCCCACAGCCCCTATGGCTACACCTTC
CASSEPHSPYGYTF